The clone carrying this T cell receptor (beta chain) appeared many times. Its antigen is currently unknown. As the method for making TCR beta libraries, quantitative 5'-RACE with molecular barcodes was used. TCRdb fed the 5' RACE reads into MiXCR, producing one record per CDR3 protein. The profile shows 30,000 to 40,000 distinct CDR3 sequences, 10% of them singletons. This record belongs to a study of CD8 T cells in ankylosing spondylitis. The study's findings and limits: Several highly homologous variants made up a TCR beta motif that seemed to typify ankylosing spondylitis blood. Earlier work had already found some motif variants in reactive arthritis synovial fluid and blood. Clones tied to disease were said to be significantly enriched in matched ankylosing spondylitis synovial fluid.

Trimming took 5 bases from V and 2 from J, leaving 14 bases between them. This CDR3 spans 14 amino acids. Germline CDR1 reads DFQATT; CDR2 reads SNEGSKA (reference sequence). The clonotype originates from a male donor with ankylosing spondylitis or in good health (not recorded which). The J gene is TRBJ2-3, the V gene TRBV20-1; a possible D gene is TRBD1 (6 bases). Sample: blood, either unsorted or a sorted T cell fraction (not recorded which). The CDR3 protein is CSAGQQGDTDTQYF. CDR3 sequence (DNA): TGCAGTGCTGGACAACAGGGTGACACAGATACGCAGTATTTT.